The 19 T cell receptor beta chains listed next were all sequenced from one sample in a study of T cell responses to AZD1222 COVID-19 vaccine. Assay: immunoSEQ multiplex PCR; the TCRdb copy retains only in-frame clones and omits some. The sample has approximately 110,000 clones; roughly 90% are singletons. Sequences were derived from peripheral blood, sampled on day 0 of AZD1222 vaccination. These receptors all stem from an adult in good health.

The gene calls are TRBV9 and TRBJ1-2; maybe TRBD1 (5 bases). Germline lookup yields CDR1 SGDLS and CDR2 YYNGEE. Deletions cut 3 bases from V and 4 bases from J, with 10 bases between. The CDR3 loop spans 13 amino acids. The CDR3 loop reads CASSDRQFYGYTF. The CDR3 DNA reads TGTGCCAGCAGCGACAGACAGTTCTATGGCTACACCTTC.

The chain is built from TRBV28 and TRBJ1-1, with D perhaps matching TRBD1 (6 bases). The CDR3 runs 16 residues. V was shortened by 2 bases and J by 5 bases, with 18 bases between the two germline ends. Germline CDR1 is MDHEN and CDR2 is SYDVKM. The CDR3 DNA follows: TGTGCCAGCAGTTTAGGGGGGGCCGCCTATTGGACTGAAGCTTTCTTT. Amino acids: CASSLGGAAYWTEAFF.

In this sample, this clone turned up a few times. J is TRBJ1-1 and V is TRBV5-1; 11 bases are a match to TRBD1. The junction had 6 bases not matched to a gene; V was cut back by 3 bases and J by 5 bases. The germline gives CDR1 SGHRS, CDR2 YFSETQ. CDR3 length: 15 residues. CDR3 sequence: CASSSTGTGGTEAFF. CDR3 bases: TGCGCCAGCAGCTCAACCGGGACAGGGGGAACTGAAGCTTTCTTT. The full variable domain, its missing parts supplied by reference TRBV5-1 and TRBJ1-1, is KAGVTQTPRYLIKTRGQQVTLSCSPISGHRSVSWYQQTPGQGLQFLFEYFSETQRNKGNFPGRFSGRQFSNSRSEMNVSTLELGDSALYLCASSSTGTGGTEAFFGQGTRLTVV.

The CDR3 spells CASSPGSTDTQYF. In DNA form, the CDR3 reads TGCGCCAGCAGTCCTGGGAGCACAGATACGCAGTATTTT. The rearrangement joins TRBV5-1 to TRBJ2-3; D unclear. Germline V gene sequence: CDR1 SGHRS, CDR2 YFSETQ. The germline V and J ends were trimmed by 5 bases and 0 bases, with 7 bases remaining between them. This CDR3 has 13 amino acids.

The chain recombines TRBV10-3 with TRBJ1-1, with TRBD1 matching 8 bases. The junction had 7 bases not matched to a gene; V was cut back by 0 bases and J by 4 bases. The CDR3 extends over 16 amino acids. Germline CDR1 and CDR2: ENHRY and SYGVKD. CDR3 in DNA: TGTGCCATCAGTGAGTCGGGGACAGGAGGGGGCACTGAAGCTTTCTTT. Translating gives CAISESGTGGGTEAFF.

The genes are TRBV19 and TRBJ1-6; D may be TRBD1 (6 bases). From germline, CDR1 is LNHDA and CDR2 SQIVND (reference sequence). This CDR3 is built from 13 residues. Trimming pared 6 bases from V and 8 bases from J, leaving 11 bases between. CDR3 in DNA: TGTGCCAGTAGCATCAGGGGTGATTCACCCCTCCACTTT. It is translated as CASSIRGDSPLHF.

This sequence joins TRBV7-3 and TRBJ1-1; the match to TRBD1 covers 8 bases. Germline V gene sequence: CDR1 SGHTA, CDR2 FQGTGA. The CDR3 totals 14 residues. V was pared by 2 bases and J by 5 bases, with 4 bases of the junction left unmatched. As DNA, the CDR3 is TGTGCCAGCAGCTTAGGACAGGGCGCGACTGAAGCTTTCTTT. This gives the protein CASSLGQGATEAFF.

The J gene is TRBJ1-1, the V gene TRBV4-2; the D gene is possibly TRBD1 (6 bases). This CDR3 is 16 amino acids long. CDR1 LGHNA and CDR2 YNFKEQ come from the germline V gene. V lost 1 base and J 0 bases, leaving 12 bases between the germline ends. The CDR3 protein is CASSQARGAMNTEAFF. CDR3 nucleotide sequence: TGTGCCAGCAGCCAAGCACGGGGGGCGATGAACACTGAAGCTTTCTTT.

The chain joins TRBV2 to TRBJ2-2; D remains ambiguous. V lost 7 bases, J lost 2 bases, and 11 bases lay in between. This CDR3 spans 14 amino acids. CDR1 and CDR2 (germline): SNHLY, FYNNEI. The DNA of the CDR3 is TGTGCCAGCACCTCTTCCCTTAACACCGGGGAGCTGTTTTTT. Translating gives CASTSSLNTGELFF.

This chain connects TRBV19 to TRBJ1-1, with D tentatively TRBD1 (6 bases). CDR3 size: 13 residues. V lost 4 bases and J 2 bases, leaving 8 bases between the germline ends. Germline CDR1 and CDR2: LNHDA and SQIVND (reference sequence). CDR3 sequence (DNA): TGTGCCAGTAGTAACAGGGTTAACACTGAAGCTTTCTTT. Residues: CASSNRVNTEAFF.

This clone occurred a few times. The gene calls are TRBV5-6 and TRBJ1-5; D is unclear. Germline V CDR1 and CDR2: SGHDT, YYEEEE. This CDR3 spans 14 amino acids. The ends were cut back, 1 base at V and 6 bases at J, with 11 bases in the middle. CDR3 nucleotides: TGTGCCAGCAGCTTGTCAGGACGTCCTCAGCCCCAGCATTTT. Translating it yields CASSLSGRPQPQHF. Full variable domain (rest looked up from reference TRBV5-6 and TRBJ1-5): DAGVTQSPTHLIKTRGQQVTLRCSPKSGHDTVSWYQQALGQGPQFIFQYYEEEERQRGNFPDRFSGHQFPNYSSELNVNALLLGDSALYLCASSLSGRPQPQHFGDGTRLSIL.

The V call is TRBV11-2, the J call TRBJ2-7, with a weak D call TRBD2 (5 bases). There are 11 residues in the CDR3. CDR1 SGHAT and CDR2 FQNNGV come from the germline V gene. V was cut by 3 bases and J by 9 bases, with 9 bases left in between. The CDR3: CASSFRAAQYF. Here the CDR3 DNA reads TGTGCCAGCAGCTTTAGAGCGGCGCAGTACTTC.

This chain links TRBV6-6 with TRBJ1-5; D is ambiguous. In germline, CDR1 is MNHNY, CDR2 SVGAGI (reference sequence). V was clipped by 5 bases and J by 2 bases, with 13 bases between them. The CDR3 length is 15 residues. CDR3 DNA: TGTGCCAGCAGTCTCCCCCCGGTCGGCAATCAGCCCCAGCATTTT. It specifies CASSLPPVGNQPQHF.

The chain carries TRBV27 and TRBJ2-1; maybe TRBD2 (6 bases). In germline, CDR1 is MNHEY, CDR2 SMNVEV (reference sequence). The CDR3 has 15 residues. Deletions cut 1 base from V and 7 bases from J, with 14 bases between. Here the CDR3 reads CASSLWGPRGNEQFF. Here the CDR3 DNA reads TGTGCCAGCAGTTTATGGGGACCCCGGGGGAATGAGCAGTTCTTC.

The chain uses TRBV7-9 and TRBJ1-2; no clear D gene. The CDR3 extends over 12 amino acids. CDR1 SEHNR and CDR2 FQNEAQ come from the germline V gene (reference sequence). V lost 5 bases, J lost 7 bases, and 11 bases lay in between. CDR3 sequence (DNA): TGTGCCAGCAGCCCAAGTATGGGTGGCTACACCTTC. Its protein is CASSPSMGGYTF. The full variable domain, in which reference TRBV7-9 and TRBJ1-2 provide the parts outside the CDR3, is DTGVSQNPRHKITKRGQNVTFRCDPISEHNRLYWYRQTLGQGPEFLTYFQNEAQLEKSRLLSDRFSAERPKGSFSTLEIQRTEQGDSAMYLCASSPSMGGYTFGSGTRLTVV.

The J gene is TRBJ2-7, the V gene TRBV28, with 9 bases aligning to TRBD1. Germline V lookup: CDR1 MDHEN, CDR2 SYDVKM. The CDR3 covers 16 residues. V lost 6 bases, J lost 4 bases, and 13 bases stayed unmatched. CDR3 DNA sequence: TGTGCCAGCAGACAAGGGGGCGGACAGGGGATGTACGAGCAGTACTTC. This encodes CASRQGGGQGMYEQYF.

The chain couples TRBV27 to TRBJ2-1; 9 bases align to TRBD2. Germline loops: CDR1 MNHEY, CDR2 SMNVEV (reference sequence). Trimming at V came to 2 bases and at J to 6 bases, leaving 2 bases not matched to a gene. The CDR3 sequence is 14 residues long. The CDR3 DNA reads as TGTGCCAGCAGTTTACGGCGGGGGGGCAATGAGCAGTTCTTC. This translates into CASSLRRGGNEQFF.

The CDR3 spells CALISSVSSYNEQFF. As DNA, the CDR3 is TGTGCCCTTATCTCTAGCGTGAGCTCCTACAATGAGCAGTTCTTC. The chain links TRBV30 to TRBJ2-1; a possible D gene is TRBD2 (6 bases). V lost 8 bases and J 0 bases, leaving 17 bases between the germline ends. The length of the CDR3 is 15 residues. Germline loops: CDR1 GTSNPN, CDR2 SVGIG (reference sequence).

The CDR3 is CASSVVVGEQFF. The CDR3 coding sequence is TGTGCCAGCAGCGTAGTGGTAGGGGAGCAGTTCTTC. This sequence joins TRBV9 and TRBJ2-1; D gene unclear. The CDR3 has 12 amino acids. Germline assignment: CDR1 SGDLS and CDR2 YYNGEE. The V and J ends lost 0 bases and 10 bases respectively, with 8 bases between them.